A selection of T cell receptor beta chains follows, all from one sample in a study of cytomegalovirus exposure and HLA in healthy donors. The assay was immunoSEQ multiplex PCR, and TCRdb's table has in-frame clones only and misses some. The table lists over 85,000 clones, around 82% of them singletons. The sequenced sample was PBMCs. The receptors originated from a man aged 35 to 55 in good health and CMV-seronegative. The CDR3 runs from the conserved cysteine through the conserved F or W. Fields, in order: clone size, D gene, V gene, J gene, CDR3 DNA, CDR3 protein. The D gene is left open where the match is weak. Some rows mark clone size as missing; the rest say once, few, many or name a class of expanded clone.

>few|TRBD1|TRBV28|TRBJ1-4
TGTGCCAGCAAACCCGGACCGGGACAGGGGGTTTTTTGGGCTAATGAAAAACTGCTTTTT
CASKPGPGQGVFWANEKLLF
>once|.|TRBV19|TRBJ2-2
TGTGCCAGTAGTATAAAGGGGTCCACCGGGGAGCTGTTTTTT
CASSIKGSTGELFF
>.|TRBD2|TRBV5-1|TRBJ2-3
TGCGCCAGCAGCTTGGGGTCTAGCGGGATCACAGATACGCAGTATTTT
CASSLGSSGITDTQYF
>once|.|TRBV30|TRBJ2-3
TGTGCCTGGAGTACCCGACGGAGGAGTGCAGATACGCAGTATTTT
CAWSTRRRSADTQYF
>.|.|TRBV7-8|TRBJ2-3
TGTGCCAGCAGCTTAGGGTGGGGCGCAGATACGCAGTATTTT
CASSLGWGADTQYF
>.|TRBD2|TRBV18|TRBJ2-1
TGTGCCAGCTCACCACTAGCGGGGGGCGACAATGAGCAGTTCTTC
CASSPLAGGDNEQFF
>.|TRBD1|TRBV7-9|TRBJ2-2
TGTGCCTCGAAACAGGGGGACACCGGGGAGCTGTTTTTT
CASKQGDTGELFF
>.|.|TRBV5-6|TRBJ1-5
TGTGCCAGCAGCCCGTGGGGCCGGCGCAATCAGCCCCAGCATTTT
CASSPWGRRNQPQHF
>.|.|TRBV7-7|TRBJ1-1
TGTGCTAGCAGCTTAACGGGGAACACTGAAGCTTTCTTT
CASSLTGNTEAFF
>.|.|TRBV6-6|TRBJ2-2
TGTGCCAGCAGTACATCAGGGTTTGGGAACACCGGGGAGCTGTTTTTT
CASSTSGFGNTGELFF
>.|.|TRBV10-3|TRBJ2-2
TGTGCCACCCAGCCCGCAGGGACGAACACCGGGGAGCTGTTTTTT
CATQPAGTNTGELFF
>.|.|TRBV5-6|TRBJ2-3
TGTGCCAGCAGCCGCAGAGGTGATACGCAGTATTTT
CASSRRGDTQYF
>.|.|TRBV5-1|TRBJ2-7
TGCGCCAGCAGCAGAGAGTCCTACGAGCAGTACTTC
CASSRESYEQYF
>few|TRBD2|TRBV19|TRBJ2-3
TGTGCCAGTAGTTGGGGTAGCGGGGGCCTCACAGATACGCAGTATTTT
CASSWGSGGLTDTQYF
>.|.|TRBV5-1|TRBJ2-2
TGCGCCAGCAGCTCCGGGACATCAAACACCGGGGAGCTGTTTTTT
CASSSGTSNTGELFF
>.|TRBD1|TRBV5-6|TRBJ2-2
TGTGCCAGCAGCTTGCTGGTGGGACAGGGACTCACCGGGGAGCTGTTTTTT
CASSLLVGQGLTGELFF
>.|.|TRBV5-1|TRBJ2-7
TGCGCCAGCAGCCCGGTAGTTCCGAATCCCTACGAGCAGTACTTC
CASSPVVPNPYEQYF